This T cell receptor (beta chain) was obtained from a study of T cell repertoires in cytomegalovirus infection. Via MiXCR, TCRdb re-called the reads, giving one row per CDR3 protein. The table records approximately 100,000 distinct CDR3 sequences, roughly 39% of them present only once. This clonotype came up many times. What it binds is unknown. General observations from the study: Predominance within the ex vivo response was attributable to HLA-C-restricted CMV-specific TCR beta clonotypes.

Trimming left V 4 bases short and J 5 bases short, with 15 bases between. The V gene's germline CDR1 is MNHNS and CDR2 SASEGT. This CDR3 is built from 15 residues. This sample comprised CD8+ T cells from cultured PBMCs, obtained from culture after CMV antigen stimulation. The chain is built from TRBV6-1 and TRBJ2-4; perhaps TRBD1 as D (5 bases). The TCR originated in a human donor in good health (CMV status not recorded). Some clones in this sample may be carry-over from other donors' samples. CDR3 nucleotides: TGTGCCAGCAGTGTTAATGACAGAATTGAAAACATTCAGTACTTC. As protein: CASSVNDRIENIQYF.